This T cell receptor beta chain is from a study of response to subunit inactivated influenza vaccine. Findings of the study overall: Seasonal influenza vaccination, on each occasion, was suggested by the authors to recruit few new T cells.

The germline CDR1 and CDR2 sequences are SGHAT and FQNNGV. V lost 6 bases and J lost 8; bases outside the gene matches: 2. This CDR3 has 12 residues. MiXCR was run by TCRdb on the RT-PCR reads, yielding one entry per CDR3 protein. The table shows a few hundred thousand distinct CDR3 sequences, with approximately 15% occurring only once. This clonotype was detected only a few times. The antigen is unknown. Source: PBMCs from blood, taken roughly 12 days after vaccination. The receptor's source is a man in his fifties or sixties who received an inactivated influenza vaccine. The chain has TRBV11-2 and TRBJ2-1; the match to TRBD1 covers 9 bases. CDR3 in DNA: TGTGCCAGCAGACAGGGGGCCTATGAGCAGTTCTTC. It codes for CASRQGAYEQFF.